This entry features one T cell receptor (beta chain) sequence. Its antigen remains unidentified. This specimen comes from a study of beta chain features in type 1 diabetes. Study-level points and caveats: The similarity of naive, central memory and Treg TCRB repertoires appeared greater among patients than among healthy donors.

As every portion of the isolated RNA was reverse transcribed, the sequencing read expressed TCRB transcripts. Assay: immunoSEQ multiplex PCR; the TCRdb copy retains only in-frame clones and omits some. The profile covers nearly 350,000 clones, with around 7.6% appearing a single time and 0.44% taken by the ten largest. Germline V gene data show CDR1 as MDHEN and CDR2 as SYDVKM. J lost 3 bases, V lost 6 bases, and 7 bases had no gene match. The CDR3 consists of 14 residues. The receptor was derived from a woman under 30 in good health. The chain joins TRBV28 to TRBJ1-2, with 7 bases lining up with TRBD1. The sequenced sample was central memory CD4+ T cells from blood. The CDR3 region has the DNA TGTGCCAGCAGCCGACAGGGTCCCCACTATGGCTACACCTTC. It translates to CASSRQGPHYGYTF.